This entry is about one TCR beta chain. The data were obtained in a study of blood T cells in healthy people across ages. Study context: There was about one barcoded beta molecule captured by template switching per two T cells.

After removal of 3 bases from V and 4 bases from J, the junction contained 11 bases not matched to a gene. This CDR3 region has 17 residues. In germline, CDR1 is KGHSH, CDR2 LQKENI. With a J-beta primer mix and a sample-barcoded 5' primer, a second PCR ran roughly 6 to 11 cycles. TCRdb independently ran MiXCR on the 5' RACE reads; one entry per CDR3 protein. The data show 1.4 million to 1.5 million distinct CDR3 sequences, approximately 38% seen once. The specimen was blood. This receptor was identified in a woman in her late teens or twenties in good health. The rearrangement links TRBV18 to TRBJ2-3; 9 bases line up with TRBD2. The CDR3 bases are TGTGCCAGCTCACCCGTTCAGGCTAGCGGGGTCCCAGATACGCAGTATTTT. This sequence encodes CASSPVQASGVPDTQYF.